Detailed here is one T cell receptor beta chain. Its cognate antigen is unknown. J was trimmed by 8 bases and V by 0 bases; bases with no gene match: 11. Germline CDR1 MGHRA, CDR2 YSYEKL. The CDR3 runs 17 residues. This entry comes from a study of OX40 agonist ivuxolimab in advanced cancers. Study at large: Three patients got partial responses; one had hepatocellular carcinoma and two had cutaneous melanoma. Findings and limits, study-wide: Relative to CD4+ cells, CD8+ T cells on average had more expanded clones.

Clones were read by immunoSEQ multiplex PCR, and TCRdb kept only the in-frame ones, dropping some. Seen here are roughly 99,000 clones, less than 95% observed once, and the top ten hold roughly 1.3%. The source is an adult with an advanced solid tumor such as melanoma, head and neck, liver or kidney cancer. This chain joins TRBV4-1 and TRBJ2-4; the match to TRBD2 covers 9 bases. The source was CD4+ or CD8+ T cells sorted from blood, collected in a trial of the OX40 agonist ivuxolimab. This CDR3 reads CASSQDSTSGAMDIQYF. CDR3 DNA sequence: TGCGCCAGCAGCCAAGACTCGACTAGCGGTGCGATGGACATTCAGTACTTC.